This T cell receptor (beta chain) was retrieved from a study of shared T cell receptors in the human thymus. V dropped 7 bases and J dropped 2 bases, with 6 bases sitting between them. The CDR3 runs 12 residues. The germline CDR1 and CDR2 sequences are ENHRY and SYGVKD. The table came from immunoSEQ multiplex PCR; TCRdb's copy has only in-frame clones and leaves some out. The sample contains 72,000 or so clones, about 96% of which appear only once. The sequencing input was thymocytes. This sequence was found in a human donor. The V and J genes are TRBV10-3 and TRBJ1-3; D possibly corresponds to TRBD1 (5 bases). This CDR3 is CAIKGAGNTIYF. The CDR3 DNA reads TGTGCCATCAAAGGGGCTGGAAACACCATATATTTT.